This paragraph reports one T cell receptor (beta chain). The V and J ends lost 0 bases and 3 bases respectively, with 0 bases between them. This CDR3 contains 12 residues. Germline V CDR1 and CDR2: LNHNV, YYDKDF (reference sequence). Some clones are missing from TCRdb's copy, which holds only in-frame ones; the method was immunoSEQ multiplex PCR. The sample has 13,000 to 15,000 clones, 65% to 85% seen once. This sample is part of a study of early stage breast cancer tumors. Study-wide background: ER+/PR+/HER2- status applied to about 70% of the 16 invasive breast tumors. The ER+/PR+/HER2- tumors included eight ductal and a few lobular carcinomas. Each sample averaged around 9.4-fold read coverage.

The rearrangement uses TRBV15 and TRBJ1-5; D gene uncertain. This clonotype was sampled from a person in their twenties or thirties with breast cancer. Sequenced: normal breast tissue next to the tumor. CDR3 nucleotide sequence: TGTGCCACCAGCAGAGACAATCAGCCCCAGCATTTT. It codes for CATSRDNQPQHF.